This T cell receptor (beta chain) derives from a study of beta chain features in type 1 diabetes. Expressed TCRB transcripts were sequenced, since all the RNA that had been isolated was reverse transcribed. Sequencing was performed with immunoSEQ multiplex PCR; in TCRdb, only in-frame clones are kept and a portion is missing. The sample contains 300,000 to 400,000 clones, 9.5% to 12% of which appear only once. Each of the CD4+ naive, central memory, regulatory and stem cell-like memory populations was sorted via CD45RO/CCR7/CD25/CD127/CD95/CD27. The CDR3 totals 14 residues. With 1 base removed from V and 8 bases from J, the gap between germline ends came to 11 bases. From germline, CDR1 is MGHDK and CDR2 SYGVNS.

The sample taken for sequencing was naive CD4+ T cells from blood. The receptor was isolated from a woman between 25 and 40 years old in good health. The J gene is TRBJ1-4, the V gene TRBV25-1; D remains ambiguous. CDR3 DNA: TGTGCCAGCAGTGAATGGGGTTCGGGAGAAAAACTGTTTTTT. Its translation is CASSEWGSGEKLFF.